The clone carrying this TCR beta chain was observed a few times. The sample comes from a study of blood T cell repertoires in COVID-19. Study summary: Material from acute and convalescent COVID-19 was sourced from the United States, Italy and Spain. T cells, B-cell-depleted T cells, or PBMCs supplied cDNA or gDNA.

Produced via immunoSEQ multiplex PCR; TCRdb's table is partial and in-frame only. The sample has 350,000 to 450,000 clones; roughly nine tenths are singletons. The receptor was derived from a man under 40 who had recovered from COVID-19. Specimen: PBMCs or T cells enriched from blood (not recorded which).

The CDR3 nucleotides read TGCAGCGTTGAAGGGACAGGGCGTTTGGGCTACACCTTC. It encodes CSVEGTGRLGYTF. The rearrangement joins TRBV29-1 to TRBJ1-2, with TRBD1 identical over 8 bases. This CDR3 has 13 amino acids. V was clipped by 1 base and J by 8 bases; unmatched bases: 6. In germline, CDR1 is SQVTM, CDR2 ANQGSEA.